This T cell receptor beta chain was obtained from a study of CD8 T cells in Susac syndrome (dated by TCRdb to the late 2010s). With regard to the full study: The study used repertoire sequencing to test whether antigen drove CD8+ T cell activation and differentiation in Susac syndrome. What the work shows at the level of the full study, not this receptor alone: The TCR sequencing and HLA analysis was acknowledged to have included a relatively small number of individuals.

Peripheral blood CD8+ and CD4+ T cells from healthy donors, Susac syndrome patients and multiple sclerosis patients were profiled using high-throughput TCR beta sequencing. Healthy donors were included as age- and sex-matched controls. CD8+ TEMRA cells were enriched by FACS, while bulk CD8+ and CD4+ T cells were purified by magnetic negative isolation. Blood was drawn into EDTA tubes, processed within 24 hours, and PBMCs were isolated by density gradient centrifugation. PBMCs intended for TCR sequencing were cryopreserved in liquid nitrogen and thawed later in a water bath at 37 degrees C. The sorted or isolated CD4+, CD8+ and CD8+ TEMRA cells reached a purity of at least 90%. RNA was extracted using the RNeasy kit, and about 0.45 to 1 microgram was reverse transcribed with random hexamers. The immunoSEQ multiplex PCR assay, covering 54 Vbeta and 13 Jbeta segments, was used to amplify TCR beta CDR3 regions. PCR amplification bias was corrected by using a synthetic template baseline for primer optimization and computational correction. For the original study's pipeline: Reads were annotated to V, D and J genes per IMGT and analyzed with immunoSEQ Analyzer, keeping only productive sequences. Clonality was computed as one minus Shannon entropy normalized by log2 of the number of productive unique sequences. Public and private clones were assessed among the 100 most prevalent clones of each patient and control. Clones were defined as Susac-specific if absent from the healthy and MS cohorts, from around 1,000 published viral clones and from other ImmuneACCESS disease sequences. The public reads were quality trimmed at Q25 with fastp and then assembled into clones with MiXCR by TCRdb, keeping productive beta chains. Every entry covers one CDR3 protein and lists the most common genes and DNA from its rows. TCRdb's processing, not the authors', yielded these V and J calls. A total of 90,000 to 150,000 distinct CDR3 sequences appear in this sample, roughly 94% of them only once. 0.098% of the sample rests with the top ten.

V lost 7 bases and J lost 4 bases, and the count of bases not matched to a germline gene is 8. Measured from the cysteine to the phenylalanine, the CDR3 is 15 residues long. Only the CDR3 DNA is retained, 45 bases long and in frame from the first base. CDR1 MNHEY and CDR2 SVGEGT were looked up in the germline V gene. Regarding this clonotype: The clone's antigen remains unknown. Nothing much larger sits one base from this clone, and base qualities are not available.

This sequence uses TRBV6-2 or TRBV6-3 and TRBJ2-1; 9 bases in between match TRBD2. The sequenced material came from CD4+ T cells from PBMCs. The source of this sequence is a human donor in good health. The DNA sequence is given as TGTGCCAGCACCGCACCAGCGGGAGGTTACAATGAGCAGTTCTTC. Its protein product is CASTAPAGGYNEQFF.